This T cell receptor (beta chain) was profiled in a study of response to subunit inactivated influenza vaccine. There are a few counts of this clonotype. TCRdb reprocessed the RT-PCR reads via MiXCR and lists one record per CDR3 protein. The table lists fewer than 700,000 distinct CDR3 sequences, approximately 13% of them singletons. The CDR3 is 15 amino acids. Germline V CDR1 and CDR2: SQVTM, ANQGSEA. V lost 3 bases to trimming and J lost 3 bases, with 17 bases between them. The material sequenced was PBMCs from blood, taken more than 35 days after vaccination. The source of this sequence is a man aged 45 to 65 who received an inactivated influenza vaccine. The chain links TRBV29-1 to TRBJ2-5; TRBD1 is a possible D gene (6 bases). CDR3 sequence (DNA): TGCAGCGTTGAGATACTGGGGGCTGGGGAAGAGACCCAGTACTTC. As protein: CSVEILGAGEETQYF.